These T cell receptor beta chains were read from a single sample in a study of blood T cell repertoires in COVID-19. Profiled with immunoSEQ multiplex PCR; TCRdb holds only in-frame clones, not every one. The sample records roughly 240,000 clones, around 86% being singletons. The source material was peripheral blood. These receptors were collected from a woman in her 30s who had recovered from COVID-19. Both conserved end residues are part of each CDR3. Each record gives: V gene, D gene, J gene, clone size, CDR3 length, CDR3 DNA, CDR3 protein. A D gene is named only where the DNA matches it firmly. Some rows have no size entry. The others give once, few or many, or a class for an expanded clone.

v_gene: TRBV7-9; d_gene: NA; j_gene: TRBJ2-5; abundance: NA; len: 15; CDR3nt: TGTGCCAGCAGCCTTAGCTCCGGGACAAAAGAGACCCAGTACTTC; CDR3aa: CASSLSSGTKETQYF
v_gene: TRBV10-2; d_gene: NA; j_gene: TRBJ2-2; abundance: NA; len: 14; CDR3nt: TGCGCCAGCATTTCGGGGAGTAACACCGGGGAGCTGTTTTTT; CDR3aa: CASISGSNTGELFF
v_gene: TRBV9; d_gene: NA; j_gene: TRBJ1-6; abundance: NA; len: 16; CDR3nt: TGTGCCAGCAGCCCCCTAGGCACCGAACTTAGTTCACCCCTCCACTTT; CDR3aa: CASSPLGTELSSPLHF
v_gene: TRBV18; d_gene: TRBD2; j_gene: TRBJ2-7; abundance: NA; len: 17; CDR3nt: TGTGCCAGCTCACGAGGGACTAGCGGGGTGAGCTCCTACGAGCAGTACTTC; CDR3aa: CASSRGTSGVSSYEQYF
v_gene: TRBV5-1; d_gene: TRBD1; j_gene: TRBJ1-3; abundance: NA; len: 16; CDR3nt: TGCGCCAGCAGCCCTAATGAGGGGGCGGCTGGAAACACCATATATTTT; CDR3aa: CASSPNEGAAGNTIYF
v_gene: TRBV19; d_gene: NA; j_gene: TRBJ2-7; abundance: NA; len: 15; CDR3nt: TGTGCCAGTAGTATAGGGTCGGGACACTTCTACGAGCAGTACTTC; CDR3aa: CASSIGSGHFYEQYF
v_gene: TRBV19; d_gene: TRBD2; j_gene: TRBJ2-2; abundance: NA; len: 15; CDR3nt: TGTGCCACCTCGACTAGCGGGGGGATCACCGGGGAGCTGTTTTTT; CDR3aa: CATSTSGGITGELFF
v_gene: TRBV29-1; d_gene: NA; j_gene: TRBJ2-7; abundance: NA; len: 13; CDR3nt: TGCAGCGTTCTCCCCAGGGATACCTACGAGCAGTACTTC; CDR3aa: CSVLPRDTYEQYF
v_gene: TRBV11-2; d_gene: TRBD1; j_gene: TRBJ2-2; abundance: few; len: 17; CDR3nt: TGTGCCAGCACAGGGGGCACGTGGGCCCCGAACACCGGGGAGCTGTTTTTT; CDR3aa: CASTGGTWAPNTGELFF
v_gene: TRBV11-3; d_gene: NA; j_gene: TRBJ2-1; abundance: NA; len: 15; CDR3nt: TGTGCCAGCAGCGTGACTAGTCTTGACTACAATGAGCAGTTCTTC; CDR3aa: CASSVTSLDYNEQFF
v_gene: TRBV5-1; d_gene: NA; j_gene: TRBJ1-4; abundance: NA; len: 14; CDR3nt: TGCGCCAGCAGCCTAAGATCCGGCGGTGAAAAACTGTTTTTT; CDR3aa: CASSLRSGGEKLFF
v_gene: TRBV19; d_gene: NA; j_gene: TRBJ1-1; abundance: NA; len: 13; CDR3nt: TGTGCCAGTAGTCCCCAGGTGAACACTGAAGCTTTCTTT; CDR3aa: CASSPQVNTEAFF
v_gene: TRBV4-3; d_gene: TRBD2; j_gene: TRBJ2-7; abundance: NA; len: 17; CDR3nt: TGCGCCAGCAGCCAGGAACCGGGACTAGCGGGGGCTGAGCGGCAGTACTTC; CDR3aa: CASSQEPGLAGAERQYF
v_gene: TRBV6-1; d_gene: TRBD1; j_gene: TRBJ2-5; abundance: NA; len: 14; CDR3nt: TGTGCCAGCAGTGAACGGACAGGGCGAGAGACCCAGTACTTC; CDR3aa: CASSERTGRETQYF
v_gene: TRBV18; d_gene: NA; j_gene: TRBJ1-2; abundance: NA; len: 14; CDR3nt: TGTGCCAGCTCACTATATGCAGATAACTATGGCTACACCTTC; CDR3aa: CASSLYADNYGYTF
v_gene: TRBV21-1; d_gene: NA; j_gene: TRBJ2-3; abundance: NA; len: 15; CDR3nt: TGTGCCAGCAGCAAAGTATCTAGCGCCACAGATACGCAGTATTTT; CDR3aa: CASSKVSSATDTQYF
v_gene: TRBV5-1; d_gene: TRBD1; j_gene: TRBJ1-2; abundance: NA; len: 13; CDR3nt: TGCGCCAGCAGCCGGGAGGGGGCATATGGCTACACCTTC; CDR3aa: CASSREGAYGYTF
v_gene: TRBV7-2; d_gene: NA; j_gene: TRBJ2-7; abundance: few; len: 17; CDR3nt: TGTGCCAGCAGCTTAGAACGGGCAGGGACTGAATCCTACGAGCAGTACTTC; CDR3aa: CASSLERAGTESYEQYF
v_gene: TRBV19; d_gene: NA; j_gene: TRBJ2-5; abundance: NA; len: 16; CDR3nt: TGTGCCAGTAGTATTCTCGGGGGGCTTCCCCAAGAGACCCAGTACTTC; CDR3aa: CASSILGGLPQETQYF
v_gene: TRBV30; d_gene: TRBD2; j_gene: TRBJ2-5; abundance: once; len: 16; CDR3nt: TGTGCCTGGAGTCAGCAACTAGCGGGGAGGGGGGAGACCCAGTACTTC; CDR3aa: CAWSQQLAGRGETQYF
v_gene: TRBV19; d_gene: NA; j_gene: TRBJ1-2; abundance: NA; len: 15; CDR3nt: TGTGCCAGTAGTTCCACCCGGGGAGGAGGCTATGGCTACACCTTC; CDR3aa: CASSSTRGGGYGYTF
v_gene: TRBV19; d_gene: TRBD1; j_gene: TRBJ2-3; abundance: NA; len: 14; CDR3nt: TGTGCCAGTAGCGCGACAGGGGGACCAGATACGCAGTATTTT; CDR3aa: CASSATGGPDTQYF
v_gene: TRBV19; d_gene: NA; j_gene: TRBJ1-1; abundance: NA; len: 15; CDR3nt: TGTGCCAGTAGTATCCGGGGGGTACTTAACACTGAAGCTTTCTTT; CDR3aa: CASSIRGVLNTEAFF
v_gene: TRBV27; d_gene: TRBD1; j_gene: TRBJ2-3; abundance: NA; len: 16; CDR3nt: TGTGCCAGCAGTTTCCCCGGGACAGGGGGGGCAGATACGCAGTATTTT; CDR3aa: CASSFPGTGGADTQYF
v_gene: TRBV14; d_gene: NA; j_gene: TRBJ1-3; abundance: NA; len: 14; CDR3nt: TGTGCCAGCAGCCTTACAGGGTTAGGAAACACCATATATTTT; CDR3aa: CASSLTGLGNTIYF
v_gene: TRBV7-2; d_gene: NA; j_gene: TRBJ2-3; abundance: NA; len: 15; CDR3nt: TGTGCCAGCAGCTTACTAGGTCCTAGCACAGATACGCAGTATTTT; CDR3aa: CASSLLGPSTDTQYF
v_gene: TRBV5-4; d_gene: TRBD1; j_gene: TRBJ1-1; abundance: NA; len: 13; CDR3nt: TGTGCCAGCAGCTTAGCGACAGGGCCCGAAGCTTTCTTT; CDR3aa: CASSLATGPEAFF
v_gene: TRBV5-1; d_gene: NA; j_gene: TRBJ1-1; abundance: NA; len: 14; CDR3nt: TGCGCCAGCAGCTTGGGTTCTATGAACACTGAAGCTTTCTTT; CDR3aa: CASSLGSMNTEAFF
v_gene: TRBV7-8; d_gene: NA; j_gene: TRBJ2-7; abundance: NA; len: 12; CDR3nt: TGTGCCAACAGAGACAGGACCTACGAGCAGTACTTC; CDR3aa: CANRDRTYEQYF
v_gene: TRBV9; d_gene: TRBD2; j_gene: TRBJ2-5; abundance: NA; len: 14; CDR3nt: TGTGCCAGCAGCGTGCGGGGGGGGCACGAGACCCAGTACTTC; CDR3aa: CASSVRGGHETQYF
v_gene: TRBV27; d_gene: NA; j_gene: TRBJ2-2; abundance: NA; len: 13; CDR3nt: TGTGCCAGCAAAGTAAGCGGCACCGGGGAGCTGTTTTTT; CDR3aa: CASKVSGTGELFF
v_gene: TRBV18; d_gene: TRBD2; j_gene: TRBJ2-7; abundance: NA; len: 14; CDR3nt: TGTGCCAGCTCACTTTCGGGAGGTGGATACGAGCAGTACTTC; CDR3aa: CASSLSGGGYEQYF
v_gene: TRBV20-1; d_gene: TRBD1; j_gene: TRBJ1-6; abundance: NA; len: 11; CDR3nt: TGCAGTGCCCGGGACAGGGCGGAGTTCCACTTT; CDR3aa: CSARDRAEFHF
v_gene: TRBV5-4; d_gene: TRBD1; j_gene: TRBJ1-2; abundance: NA; len: 13; CDR3nt: TGTGCCAGCAGCTTCTCAGGGGGCAGTGGCTACACCTTC; CDR3aa: CASSFSGGSGYTF
v_gene: TRBV6-5; d_gene: TRBD2; j_gene: TRBJ2-2; abundance: NA; len: 15; CDR3nt: TGTGCCAGTCCGGAGGGAGGGGATGCATCCGGGGAGCTGTTTTTT; CDR3aa: CASPEGGDASGELFF
v_gene: TRBV4-2; d_gene: TRBD2; j_gene: TRBJ2-5; abundance: NA; len: 16; CDR3nt: TGTGCCAGCAGCCAAGAGAGACTAGCGGGGGCCACGACCCAGTACTTC; CDR3aa: CASSQERLAGATTQYF
v_gene: TRBV5-1; d_gene: NA; j_gene: TRBJ1-6; abundance: NA; len: 15; CDR3nt: TGCGCCAGCAGCTTGGACGAGCCGGGTCACTCACCCCTCCACTTT; CDR3aa: CASSLDEPGHSPLHF
v_gene: TRBV7-9; d_gene: TRBD2; j_gene: TRBJ2-5; abundance: NA; len: 13; CDR3nt: TGTGCCAGCGGGGGGGATATACAGGAGACCCAGTACTTC; CDR3aa: CASGGDIQETQYF
v_gene: TRBV2; d_gene: TRBD1; j_gene: TRBJ1-2; abundance: NA; len: 14; CDR3nt: TGTGCCAGCAGTAGACAGGGGGCGGAAGGTGGCTACACCTTC; CDR3aa: CASSRQGAEGGYTF
v_gene: TRBV6-5; d_gene: TRBD1; j_gene: TRBJ1-1; abundance: NA; len: 13; CDR3nt: TGTGCCAGCAGCCCGGACAGGGTACCTGAAGCTTTCTTT; CDR3aa: CASSPDRVPEAFF
v_gene: TRBV7-9; d_gene: NA; j_gene: TRBJ2-1; abundance: NA; len: 15; CDR3nt: TGTGCCAGCAGCCACCGGGACAACTCCTACAATGAGCAGTTCTTC; CDR3aa: CASSHRDNSYNEQFF
v_gene: TRBV6-1; d_gene: NA; j_gene: TRBJ1-6; abundance: NA; len: 17; CDR3nt: TGTGCCAGCAGTGAAAAGGGGGGGAGTGCTAATAATTCACCCCTCCACTTT; CDR3aa: CASSEKGGSANNSPLHF
v_gene: TRBV5-1; d_gene: NA; j_gene: TRBJ2-7; abundance: NA; len: 15; CDR3nt: TGCGCCAGCAGCCTGCGGGCTGCCGGAGCCTACGAGCAGTACTTC; CDR3aa: CASSLRAAGAYEQYF
v_gene: TRBV6-5; d_gene: TRBD2; j_gene: TRBJ2-7; abundance: many; len: 15; CDR3nt: TGTGCCAGCAGTTCGTCACTAGCGGGTTCGGGAGAGCAGTACTTC; CDR3aa: CASSSSLAGSGEQYF
v_gene: TRBV3-1/TRBV3-2; d_gene: NA; j_gene: TRBJ1-1; abundance: NA; len: 14; CDR3nt: TGTGCCAGCAGCCAAGATCCCGGTGTCACTGAAGCTTTCTTT; CDR3aa: CASSQDPGVTEAFF